Listed below are T cell receptor beta chains from one sample, sequenced in a study of vaccination effects on CD4 cells after COVID-19. TCRdb's copy holds only in-frame clones and misses some; the assay was immunoSEQ multiplex PCR. The repertoire holds tens of thousands of clones, with roughly 80% as singletons. Their cognate antigens are unknown. The sample here was CD4+ T cells from PBMCs cultured with HCoV-229E spike peptides, taken before COVID-19 vaccination. These receptor sequences come from a human donor who received a COVID-19 vaccine. Each CDR3 is given with its conserved first and last residue. A D gene is named only where the DNA matches it firmly. Expanded clones are given a class, and other clones once, few, many or no size at all.

v_gene	d_gene	abundance	j_gene	CDR3nt	CDR3aa
TRBV7-3	-	-	TRBJ2-2	TGTGCCAGCAGCTTAACCGGGACCTATAACACCGGGGAGCTGTTTTTT	CASSLTGTYNTGELFF
TRBV11-2	TRBD1	-	TRBJ1-1	TGTGCCAGCAGCTTAGTTCGGGGGACAGGGGCTTATGGTGAAGCTTTCTTT	CASSLVRGTGAYGEAFF
TRBV5-6	TRBD1	-	TRBJ2-5	TGTGCCAGCAGCCGAGTACAGGGGCGAGAGACCCAGTACTTC	CASSRVQGRETQYF
TRBV7-8	-	-	TRBJ1-4	TGTGCCAGCAGCTTAGCGCCCCAGGGCGACGAAAAACTGTTTTTT	CASSLAPQGDEKLFF
TRBV19	TRBD1	-	TRBJ2-1	TGTGCCAGTAGTAGTGGACAGGGGATAGCTTGGGTAAACTACAATGAGCAGTTCTTC	CASSSGQGIAWVNYNEQFF
TRBV2	-	-	TRBJ2-3	TGTGCCAGCAATGTTCTGCCGCAGGGCACAGATACGCAGTATTTT	CASNVLPQGTDTQYF
TRBV6-5	TRBD1	-	TRBJ1-3	TGTGCCAGCAGGAACACAGGGGGCTCTGGAAACACCATATATTTT	CASRNTGGSGNTIYF
TRBV5-5	TRBD1	-	TRBJ1-2	TGTGCCAGCAGGACGGGACAGGGGAACTATGGCTACACCTTC	CASRTGQGNYGYTF
TRBV30	-	-	TRBJ1-1	TGTGCCTGGAGAACCCCACTAACTGAAGCTTTCTTT	CAWRTPLTEAFF
TRBV7-2	-	-	TRBJ1-6	TGTGCCAGCAGCGCGGGGGTCTCCTATAATTCACCCCTCCACTTT	CASSAGVSYNSPLHF
TRBV6-5	TRBD1	-	TRBJ1-2	TGTGCCAGCAGGAGGGACAGTAACTATGGCTACACCTTC	CASRRDSNYGYTF
TRBV19	-	few	TRBJ1-6	TGTGCCAGTACCAAAGGGGGGCATAATTCACCCCTCCACTTT	CASTKGGHNSPLHF
TRBV25-1	TRBD1	-	TRBJ2-3	TGTGCCAGCAGTGACTTACAGGGGGCGGGGGGCACAGATACGCAGTATTTT	CASSDLQGAGGTDTQYF
TRBV18	-	-	TRBJ2-5	TGTGCCAGCTCAAGCAGTCAAGAGACCCAGTACTTC	CASSSSQETQYF
TRBV4-2	TRBD1	-	TRBJ1-1	TGTGCCAGCAGCCGGACAGGGGACACTGAAGCTTTCTTT	CASSRTGDTEAFF
TRBV5-1	TRBD1	-	TRBJ2-6	TGCGCCAGCAGCTCCAACCCGGGACAGCACTCTGGGGCCAACGTCCTGACTTTC	CASSSNPGQHSGANVLTF
TRBV7-2	TRBD2	-	TRBJ2-1	TGTGCCAGCAGCCCGCCGGGACTAGTCACCTACAATGAGCAGTTCTTC	CASSPPGLVTYNEQFF
TRBV6-6	-	once	TRBJ2-2	TGTGCCAGCAGTTCGACAGTTGATGCCGGGGAGCTGTTTTTT	CASSSTVDAGELFF
TRBV3-1/TRBV3-2	-	-	TRBJ2-5	TGTGCCAGCAGCCTTCGCGGGGTCCTCCAAGAGACCCAGTACTTC	CASSLRGVLQETQYF
TRBV7-2	-	-	TRBJ1-1	TGTGCCAGCAGCCCGTGGACTTTGGGAACTGAAGCTTTCTTT	CASSPWTLGTEAFF
TRBV11-2	-	few	TRBJ1-3	TGTGCCAGCAGCCTCAGGAGCTCTGGAAACACCATATATTTT	CASSLRSSGNTIYF
TRBV9	TRBD2	-	TRBJ2-5	TGTGCCAGCAGCTTTAGCGGGGTTGGCGAGACCCAGTACTTC	CASSFSGVGETQYF
TRBV10-2	TRBD2	few	TRBJ2-2	TGCGCCAGCACCGGGACTAGCTCCGGGGAGCTGTTTTTT	CASTGTSSGELFF
TRBV2	TRBD1	once	TRBJ2-2	TGTGCCAGCAGTTACAGGGGGCCCGCGAACACCGGGGAGCTGTTTTTT	CASSYRGPANTGELFF
TRBV18	-	-	TRBJ2-3	TGTGCCAGCTCACCGGAAGATACGCAGTATTTT	CASSPEDTQYF
TRBV6-5	-	-	TRBJ1-2	TGTGCCAGCACCCTTGTGAGGGACGATCCCTATGGCTACACCTTC	CASTLVRDDPYGYTF
TRBV5-1	TRBD2	-	TRBJ2-5	TGCGCCAGCAGCTCACCCACCTACGAACTAGCGGGGTACCAAGAGACCCAGTACTTC	CASSSPTYELAGYQETQYF
TRBV9	-	-	TRBJ2-3	TGTGCCAGCAGCTACGGAGACCGAGATACGCAGTATTTT	CASSYGDRDTQYF
TRBV12-3/TRBV12-4	-	once	TRBJ2-5	TGTGCCAGCAGCCCCATTAGGGAGACCCAGTACTTC	CASSPIRETQYF
TRBV6-4	TRBD2	-	TRBJ2-3	TGTGCCAGCAGCCCAGAATGGGTAGCGGGGGGAACCACAGATACGCAGTATTTT	CASSPEWVAGGTTDTQYF
TRBV5-1	-	-	TRBJ1-2	TGCGCCAGCAGCGAGGACGGGACCCGCGCATATGGCTACACCTTC	CASSEDGTRAYGYTF
TRBV9	-	few	TRBJ2-1	TGTGCCAGCAGCACACAGGTTACCTACAATGAGCAGTTCTTC	CASSTQVTYNEQFF
TRBV4-3	TRBD1	-	TRBJ2-3	TGCGCCAGCAGCCGAGCCAGGGGGCAAGAGGCAGATACGCAGTATTTT	CASSRARGQEADTQYF
TRBV5-5	-	-	TRBJ2-6	TGTGCCAGCAGCCAACAGGGCTCCGGGGCCAACGTCCTGACTTTC	CASSQQGSGANVLTF
TRBV10-1	-	few	TRBJ2-1	TGCGCCAGCAGTGAGTCGGATGAAAACCCCTACAATGAGCAGTTCTTC	CASSESDENPYNEQFF
TRBV24-1	TRBD1	-	TRBJ2-2	TGTGCCACCAGTGACCCGGGACAGGGGAACACCGGGGAGCTGTTTTTT	CATSDPGQGNTGELFF
TRBV6-5	-	-	TRBJ1-2	TGTGCCAGCAGTTATGTTTGGTTGGGGGAACTGGCCTTC	CASSYVWLGELAF
TRBV30	-	-	TRBJ1-3	TGTGCCTCCGTCAAGGCTGGAAACACCATATATTTT	CASVKAGNTIYF
TRBV5-1	-	-	TRBJ2-5	TGCGCCAGCAGCTCCCGGGGTCAAGAGACCCAGTACTTC	CASSSRGQETQYF
TRBV9	-	-	TRBJ2-4	TGTGCCAGCAGCGTAGAAGAAAACATTCAGTACTTC	CASSVEENIQYF
TRBV19	TRBD1	once	TRBJ2-3	TGTGCCAGTAGTCTTACCGGACAGGGTGAAACAAATACGCAGTATTTT	CASSLTGQGETNTQYF
TRBV30	-	few	TRBJ2-2	TGTGCCTGGAGGGCCACGTTGGAAACCGGGGAGCTGTTTTTT	CAWRATLETGELFF
TRBV30	-	-	TRBJ2-6	TGTGCCTGTTACAGGTATTTGGGGTCTGGGGCCAACGTCCTGACTTTC	CACYRYLGSGANVLTF
TRBV2	-	-	TRBJ2-3	TGTGCCAGCAGAGGCACCATCACGCAGTATTTT	CASRGTITQYF
TRBV30	TRBD1	-	TRBJ1-1	TGTGCCTGGATACCCAGGGGGGGGATGAACACTGAAGCTTTCTTT	CAWIPRGGMNTEAFF
TRBV30	-	few	TRBJ1-6	TGTGCCTGGAGTTCCCAGGGTAATTCACCCCTCCACTTT	CAWSSQGNSPLHF
TRBV5-6	-	few	TRBJ2-2	TGTGCCAGCAGCCCAGGACGACCGATGAACACCGGGGAGCTGTTTTTT	CASSPGRPMNTGELFF
TRBV28	-	-	TRBJ1-4	TGTGCCAGCAGTCCGCAATGGCGTTCGAATCAAGAAAAACTGTTTTTT	CASSPQWRSNQEKLFF
TRBV20-1	-	-	TRBJ2-3	TGCAGTGCTAGCATCACAGATACGCAGTATTTT	CSASITDTQYF
TRBV29-1	TRBD2	-	TRBJ2-1	TGCAGCGTAGGACGGGGTTTTAGCGGGAGCTCCTACAATGAGCAGTTCTTC	CSVGRGFSGSSYNEQFF
TRBV7-6	TRBD2	-	TRBJ2-5	TGTGCCAGCAGTTCCGGACTAGAAGAGACCCAGTACTTC	CASSSGLEETQYF
TRBV9	TRBD1	-	TRBJ2-3	TGTGCCAGCAGCGCCAGACAGGGAGCTCGGTACACAGATACGCAGTATTTT	CASSARQGARYTDTQYF
TRBV18	-	-	TRBJ2-3	TGTGCCAGCTCACCCCAGGGGGGGACAGATACGCAGTATTTT	CASSPQGGTDTQYF
TRBV6-5	-	-	TRBJ1-1	TGTGCCAGCAGTTACTCATTCCAGGGGTACACTGAAGCTTTCTTT	CASSYSFQGYTEAFF
TRBV12-3/TRBV12-4	-	-	TRBJ2-3	TGTGCCAGCAAGTCACGGTTCCCCCATACGCAGTATTTT	CASKSRFPHTQYF
TRBV2	-	-	TRBJ1-5	TGTGCCAGCAGAGGGGGGGATCTCAGCAATCAGCCCCAGCATTTT	CASRGGDLSNQPQHF
TRBV27	TRBD1	-	TRBJ2-6	TGTGCCAGCAGTCCAAGGACAGGACAAACTTTCTCTGGGGCCAACGTCCTGACTTTC	CASSPRTGQTFSGANVLTF